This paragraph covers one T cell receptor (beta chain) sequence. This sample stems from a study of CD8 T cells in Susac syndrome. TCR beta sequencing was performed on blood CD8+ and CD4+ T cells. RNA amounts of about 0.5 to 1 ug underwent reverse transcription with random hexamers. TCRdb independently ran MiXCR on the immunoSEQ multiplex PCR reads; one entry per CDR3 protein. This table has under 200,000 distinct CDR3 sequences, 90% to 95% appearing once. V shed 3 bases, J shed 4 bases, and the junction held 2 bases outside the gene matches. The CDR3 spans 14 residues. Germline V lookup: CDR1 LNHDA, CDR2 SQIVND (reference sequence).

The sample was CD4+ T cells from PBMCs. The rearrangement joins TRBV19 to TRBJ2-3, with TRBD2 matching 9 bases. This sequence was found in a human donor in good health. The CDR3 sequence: CASSIGGRADTQYF. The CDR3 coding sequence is TGTGCCAGTAGTATCGGCGGGAGGGCAGATACGCAGTATTTT.